What follows are 3 T cell receptor beta chains derived from one specimen sequenced in a study of cytomegalovirus exposure and HLA in healthy donors. Amplification used 60 Vbeta primers and 13 Jbeta primers. Only in-frame clones appear in the TCRdb table, and some are missing; sequencing was by immunoSEQ multiplex PCR. The sample yields more than 150,000 clones, around 82% seen once. The specimen was PBMCs. The source is a woman in her thirties in good health and CMV-seropositive.

This CDR3 reads CASSAGTSRETQYF. DNA of the CDR3: TGTGCCAGCAGTGCAGGGACTAGCAGGGAGACCCAGTACTTC. The V and J genes are TRBV6-5 and TRBJ2-5, with 9 bases lining up with TRBD2. CDR1 MNHEY and CDR2 SVGAGI come from the germline V gene. CDR3 length equals 14 residues. Trimming cost V 5 bases and J 5 bases; bases outside gene matches: 6.

The V and J genes are TRBV6-1 and TRBJ2-3, with TRBD1 matching over 7 bases. Looked up from germline, CDR1 is MNHNS and CDR2 is SASEGT. The CDR3 length is 15 residues. V dropped 3 bases and J dropped 1; count of bases not matched to a gene: 4. This CDR3 reads CASSDGDSGTDTQYF. The CDR3 coding sequence is TGTGCCAGCAGTGATGGGGACAGTGGCACAGATACGCAGTATTTT.

The chain couples TRBV19 to TRBJ2-7; 10 bases fit TRBD1. The germline gives CDR1 LNHDA, CDR2 SQIVND (reference sequence). The V gene end was trimmed by 3 bases and the J gene end by 5 bases; junction bases not matched to a gene: 7. The CDR3 runs to 15 residues. The CDR3 sequence is CASSIRDRGSDEQYF. In DNA form, the CDR3 reads TGTGCCAGTAGTATTCGGGACAGGGGATCCGACGAGCAGTACTTC.